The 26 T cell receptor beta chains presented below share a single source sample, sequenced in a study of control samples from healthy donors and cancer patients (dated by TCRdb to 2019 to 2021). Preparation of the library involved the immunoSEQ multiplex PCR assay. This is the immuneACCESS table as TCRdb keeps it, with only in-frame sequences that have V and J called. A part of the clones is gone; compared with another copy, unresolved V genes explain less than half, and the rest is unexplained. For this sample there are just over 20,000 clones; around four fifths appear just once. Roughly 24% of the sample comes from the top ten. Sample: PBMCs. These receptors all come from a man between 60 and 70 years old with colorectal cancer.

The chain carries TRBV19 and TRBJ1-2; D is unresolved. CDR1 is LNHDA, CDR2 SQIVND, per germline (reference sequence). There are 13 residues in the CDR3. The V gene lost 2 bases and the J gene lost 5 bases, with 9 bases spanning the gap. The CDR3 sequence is CASSITVLYGYTF. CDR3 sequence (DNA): TGTGCCAGTAGTATAACAGTTCTGTATGGCTACACCTTC.

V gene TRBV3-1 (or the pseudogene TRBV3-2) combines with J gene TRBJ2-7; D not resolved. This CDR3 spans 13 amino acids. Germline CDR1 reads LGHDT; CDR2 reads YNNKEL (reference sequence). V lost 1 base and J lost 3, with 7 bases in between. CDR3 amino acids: CASSQGLFYEQYV. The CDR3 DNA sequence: TGTGCCAGCAGCCAAGGACTTTTCTACGAGCAGTACGTC.

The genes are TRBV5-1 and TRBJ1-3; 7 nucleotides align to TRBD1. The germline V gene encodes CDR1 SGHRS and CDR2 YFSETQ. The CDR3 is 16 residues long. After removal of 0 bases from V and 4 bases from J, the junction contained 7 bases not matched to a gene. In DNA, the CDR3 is TGCGCCAGCAGCTTGGGAAGGACAGGTTTGGGAAACACCATATATTTT. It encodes CASSLGRTGLGNTIYF. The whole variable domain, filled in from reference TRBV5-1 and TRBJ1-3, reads KAGVTQTPRYLIKTRGQQVTLSCSPISGHRSVSWYQQTPGQGLQFLFEYFSETQRNKGNFPGRFSGRQFSNSRSEMNVSTLELGDSALYLCASSLGRTGLGNTIYFGEGSWLTVV.

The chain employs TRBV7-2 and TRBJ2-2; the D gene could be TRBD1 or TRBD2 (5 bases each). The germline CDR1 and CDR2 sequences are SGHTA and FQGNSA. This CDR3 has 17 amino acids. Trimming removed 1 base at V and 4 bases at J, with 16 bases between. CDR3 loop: CASSLVEWGFGTGELFF. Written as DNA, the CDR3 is TGTGCCAGCAGCTTAGTAGAGTGGGGGTTCGGCACCGGGGAGCTGTTTTTT.

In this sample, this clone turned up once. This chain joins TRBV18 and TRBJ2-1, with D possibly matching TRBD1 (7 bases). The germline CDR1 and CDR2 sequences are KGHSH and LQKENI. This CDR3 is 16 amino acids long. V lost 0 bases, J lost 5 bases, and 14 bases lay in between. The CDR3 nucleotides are TGTGCCAGCTCACCACCGAACAGGGGACTCAACAATGAGCAGTTCTTC. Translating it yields CASSPPNRGLNNEQFF.

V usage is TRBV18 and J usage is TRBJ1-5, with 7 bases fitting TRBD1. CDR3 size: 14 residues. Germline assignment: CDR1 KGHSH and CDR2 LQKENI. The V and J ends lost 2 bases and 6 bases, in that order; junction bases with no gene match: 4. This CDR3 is CASSPTGEAQPQHF. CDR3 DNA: TGTGCCAGCTCACCAACAGGGGAAGCTCAGCCCCAGCATTTT.

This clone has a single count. The CDR3 sequence is CASSITEGQDDLYEQYV. The CDR3, as DNA: TGTGCCAGCAGTATAACCGAGGGACAGGACGACCTCTACGAGCAGTACGTC. This chain links TRBV25-1 with TRBJ2-7; 8 nucleotides match TRBD1. The germline V gene has CDR1 MGHDK and CDR2 SYGVNS. V shed 5 bases and J 3 bases; nucleotides not matched to a gene: 15. CDR3 length: 17 amino acids.

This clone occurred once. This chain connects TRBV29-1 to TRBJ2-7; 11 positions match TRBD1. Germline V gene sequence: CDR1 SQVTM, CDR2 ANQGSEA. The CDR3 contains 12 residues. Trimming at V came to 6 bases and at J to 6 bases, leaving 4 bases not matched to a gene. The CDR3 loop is CSVRTGGFEQYV. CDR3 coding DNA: TGCAGCGTGCGGACAGGGGGCTTCGAGCAGTACGTC.

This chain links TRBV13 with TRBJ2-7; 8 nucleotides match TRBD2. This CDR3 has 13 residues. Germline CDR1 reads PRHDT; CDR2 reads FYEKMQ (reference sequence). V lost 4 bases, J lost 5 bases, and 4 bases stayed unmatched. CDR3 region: CASSSISGDEQYF. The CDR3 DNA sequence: TGTGCCAGCAGCTCGATTAGCGGGGACGAGCAGTACTTC. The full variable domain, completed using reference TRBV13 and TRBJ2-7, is AAGVIQSPRHLIKEKRETATLKCYPIPRHDTVYWYQQGPGQDPQFLISFYEKMQSDKGSIPDRFSAQQFSDYHSELNMSSLELGDSALYFCASSSISGDEQYFGPGTRLTVT.

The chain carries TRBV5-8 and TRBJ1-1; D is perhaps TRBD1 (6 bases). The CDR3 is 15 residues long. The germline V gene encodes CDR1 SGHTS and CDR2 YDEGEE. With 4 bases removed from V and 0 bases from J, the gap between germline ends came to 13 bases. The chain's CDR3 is CASSPPGALNTEAFF. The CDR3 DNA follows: TGTGCCAGCAGCCCACCGGGGGCATTGAACACTGAAGCTTTCTTT.

CDR3 region: CASSPRGTGVLNEQFF. The CDR3 nucleotides are TGTGCCAGCAGCCCCCGAGGGACAGGGGTTCTCAATGAGCAGTTCTTC. The rearrangement joins TRBV3-1 (or the pseudogene TRBV3-2) to TRBJ2-1, with TRBD1 matching over 10 bases. V lost 4 bases to trimming and J lost 6 bases; unmatched junction nucleotides: 9. CDR1 is LGHDT, CDR2 YNNKEL, per germline (reference sequence). The CDR3 has 16 residues.

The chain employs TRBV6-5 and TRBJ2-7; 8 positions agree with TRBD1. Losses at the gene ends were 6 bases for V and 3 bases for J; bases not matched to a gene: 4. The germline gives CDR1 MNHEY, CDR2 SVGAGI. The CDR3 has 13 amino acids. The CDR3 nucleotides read TGTGCCAGCAGCCAGGGGACAGGCTACGAGCAGTACGTC. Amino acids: CASSQGTGYEQYV.

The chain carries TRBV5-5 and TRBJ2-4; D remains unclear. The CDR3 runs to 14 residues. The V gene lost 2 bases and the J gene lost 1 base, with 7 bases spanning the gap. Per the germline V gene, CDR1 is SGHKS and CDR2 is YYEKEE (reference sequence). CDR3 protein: CASSFELAKNIQYF. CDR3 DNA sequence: TGTGCCAGCAGCTTTGAATTGGCCAAAAACATTCAGTACTTC.

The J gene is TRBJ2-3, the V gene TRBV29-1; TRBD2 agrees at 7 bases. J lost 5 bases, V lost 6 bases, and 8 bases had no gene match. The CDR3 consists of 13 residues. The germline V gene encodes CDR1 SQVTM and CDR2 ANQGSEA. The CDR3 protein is CSVSAGRGDTQYF. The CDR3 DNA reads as TGCAGCGTCTCAGCGGGGCGAGGAGATACGCAGTATTTT.

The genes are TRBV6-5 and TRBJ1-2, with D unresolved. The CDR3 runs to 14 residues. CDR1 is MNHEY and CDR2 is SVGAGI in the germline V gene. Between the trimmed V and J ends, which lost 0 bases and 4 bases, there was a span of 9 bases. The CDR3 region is CASSYSGTSYGYTF. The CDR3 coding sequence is TGTGCCAGCAGTTACTCGGGCACCTCCTATGGCTACACCTTC.

CDR3 bases: TGTGCCAGCAGCCGGACAGCCTTGGGCGGGGAGCTGTTTTTT. This gives the protein CASSRTALGGELFF. The chain employs TRBV6-5 and TRBJ2-2; perhaps TRBD1 as D (6 bases). CDR1 and CDR2 from the germline V gene are MNHEY and SVGAGI. The V gene lost 6 bases and the J gene lost 7 bases, with 15 bases spanning the gap. The CDR3 sequence is 14 residues long.

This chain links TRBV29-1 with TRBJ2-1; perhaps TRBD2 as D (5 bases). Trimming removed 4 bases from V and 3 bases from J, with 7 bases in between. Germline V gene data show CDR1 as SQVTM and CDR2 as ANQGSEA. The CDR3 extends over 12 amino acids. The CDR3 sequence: CSVADYYNEQFF. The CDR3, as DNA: TGCAGCGTTGCAGACTACTACAATGAGCAGTTCTTC.

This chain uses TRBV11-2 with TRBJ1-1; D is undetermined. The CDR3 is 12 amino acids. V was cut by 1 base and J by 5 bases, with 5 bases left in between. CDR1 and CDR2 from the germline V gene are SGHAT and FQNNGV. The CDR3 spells CASSLGETEAFF. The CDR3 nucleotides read TGTGCCAGCAGCTTAGGTGAGACTGAAGCTTTCTTT.

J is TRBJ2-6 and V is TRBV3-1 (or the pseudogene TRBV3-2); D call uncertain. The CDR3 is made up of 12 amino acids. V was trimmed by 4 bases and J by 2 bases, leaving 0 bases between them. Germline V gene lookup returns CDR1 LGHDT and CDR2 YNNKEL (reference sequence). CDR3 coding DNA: TGTGCCAGCAGCCCTGGGGCCAACGTCCTGACTTTC. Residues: CASSPGANVLTF.

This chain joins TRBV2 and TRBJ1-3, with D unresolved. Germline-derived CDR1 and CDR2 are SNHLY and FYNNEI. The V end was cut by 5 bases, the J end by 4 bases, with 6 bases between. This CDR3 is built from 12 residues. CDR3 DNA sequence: TGTGCCAGCAGTCCTCAAGGAAACACCATATATTTT. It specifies CASSPQGNTIYF.

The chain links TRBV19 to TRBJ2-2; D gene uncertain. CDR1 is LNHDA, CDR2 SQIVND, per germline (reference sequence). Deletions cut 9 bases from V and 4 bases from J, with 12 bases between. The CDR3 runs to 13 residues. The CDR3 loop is CASAGPPTGELFF. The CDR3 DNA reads TGTGCCAGCGCCGGGCCTCCCACCGGGGAGCTGTTTTTT.

Here the CDR3 reads CASTVGQGVYNEQFF. The CDR3 region has the DNA TGCGCCAGCACTGTGGGACAGGGGGTTTACAATGAGCAGTTCTTC. The chain is built from TRBV5-1 and TRBJ2-1; 11 bases match TRBD1. The CDR3 runs 15 residues. Unmatched junction bases numbered 6, after V lost 6 bases and J lost 4 bases. CDR1 and CDR2 (germline): SGHRS, YFSETQ.

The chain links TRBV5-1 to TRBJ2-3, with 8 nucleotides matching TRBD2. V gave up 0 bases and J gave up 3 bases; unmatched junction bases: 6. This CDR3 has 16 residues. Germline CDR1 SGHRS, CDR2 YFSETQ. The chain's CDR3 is CASSLVTGGSTDTQYF. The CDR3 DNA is TGCGCCAGCAGCTTGGTAACGGGGGGGAGTACAGATACGCAGTATTTT.

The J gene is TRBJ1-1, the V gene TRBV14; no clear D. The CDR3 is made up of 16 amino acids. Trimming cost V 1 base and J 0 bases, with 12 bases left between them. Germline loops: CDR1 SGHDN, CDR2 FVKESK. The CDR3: CASSQGLQLLNTEAFF. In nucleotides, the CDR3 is TGTGCCAGCAGCCAAGGTTTACAGCTCCTGAACACTGAAGCTTTCTTT.

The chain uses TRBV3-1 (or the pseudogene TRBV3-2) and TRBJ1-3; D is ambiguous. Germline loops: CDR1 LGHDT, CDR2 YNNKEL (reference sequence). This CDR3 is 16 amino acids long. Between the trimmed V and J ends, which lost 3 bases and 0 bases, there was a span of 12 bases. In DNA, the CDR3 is TGTGCCAGCAGCCAGTCATCGTATCTCTCTGGAAACACCATATATTTT. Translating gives CASSQSSYLSGNTIYF.

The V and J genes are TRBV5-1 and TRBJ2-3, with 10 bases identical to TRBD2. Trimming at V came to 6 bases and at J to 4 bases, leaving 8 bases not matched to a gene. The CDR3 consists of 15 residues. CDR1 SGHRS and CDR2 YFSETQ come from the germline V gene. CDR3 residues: CASTVLAGGPDTQYF. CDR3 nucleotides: TGCGCCAGCACTGTATTAGCGGGGGGCCCAGATACGCAGTATTTT.